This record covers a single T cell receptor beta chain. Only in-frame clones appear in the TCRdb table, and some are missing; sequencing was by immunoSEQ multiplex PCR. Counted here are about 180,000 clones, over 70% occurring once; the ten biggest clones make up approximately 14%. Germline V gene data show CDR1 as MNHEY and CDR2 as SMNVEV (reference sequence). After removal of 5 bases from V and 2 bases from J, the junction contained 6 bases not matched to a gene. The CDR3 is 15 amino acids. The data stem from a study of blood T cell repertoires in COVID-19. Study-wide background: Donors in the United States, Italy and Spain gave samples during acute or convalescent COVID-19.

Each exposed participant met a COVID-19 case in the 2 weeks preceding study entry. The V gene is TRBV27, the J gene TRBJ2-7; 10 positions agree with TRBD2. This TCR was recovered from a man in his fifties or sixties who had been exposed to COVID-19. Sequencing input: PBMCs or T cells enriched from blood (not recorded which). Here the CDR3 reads CASSGLAGATYEQYF. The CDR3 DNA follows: TGTGCCAGCAGTGGCCTAGCGGGAGCGACCTACGAGCAGTACTTC.